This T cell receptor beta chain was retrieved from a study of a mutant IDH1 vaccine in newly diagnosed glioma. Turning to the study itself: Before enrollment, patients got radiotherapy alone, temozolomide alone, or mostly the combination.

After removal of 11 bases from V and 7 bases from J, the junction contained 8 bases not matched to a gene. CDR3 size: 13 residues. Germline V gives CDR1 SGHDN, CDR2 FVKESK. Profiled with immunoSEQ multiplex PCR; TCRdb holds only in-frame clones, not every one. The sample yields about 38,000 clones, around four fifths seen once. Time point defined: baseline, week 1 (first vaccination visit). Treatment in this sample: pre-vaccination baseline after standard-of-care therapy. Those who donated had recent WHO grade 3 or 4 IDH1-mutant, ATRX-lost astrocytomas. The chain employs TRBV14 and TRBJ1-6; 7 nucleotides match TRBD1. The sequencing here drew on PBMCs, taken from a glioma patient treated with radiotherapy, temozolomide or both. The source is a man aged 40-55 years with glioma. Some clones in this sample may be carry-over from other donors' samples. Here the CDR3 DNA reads TGTGCCTCTCGGGACAGACTAAATTCACCCCTCCACTTT. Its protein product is CASRDRLNSPLHF.